This TCR beta chain emerged from a study of CD8+ T cells in alopecia areata. V was cut by 10 bases and J by 8 bases, with 15 bases left in between. Looked up from germline, CDR1 is ENHRY and CDR2 is SYGVKD. CDR3 length: 12 residues. This clone was seen ten or more times. Following RNA extraction, reverse transcription yielded cDNA that acted as the sequencing template. Data came from immunoSEQ multiplex PCR; TCRdb stores just in-frame clones and leaves some out. This sample carries 69,000 or so clones, about three fifths of them seen once, and the ten largest clones take approximately 17%. Researchers gathered lesional scalp punch biopsies and peripheral blood from patients with alopecia areata.

The TCR was taken from a human donor with alopecia areata. The material sequenced was CD8+ T cells sorted from blood, taken at week 0. This chain uses TRBV10-3 with TRBJ2-1, with D uncertain. The CDR3 protein is CATERSRDEQFF. In DNA form, the CDR3 reads TGTGCCACCGAGAGGAGTCGGGATGAGCAGTTCTTC.